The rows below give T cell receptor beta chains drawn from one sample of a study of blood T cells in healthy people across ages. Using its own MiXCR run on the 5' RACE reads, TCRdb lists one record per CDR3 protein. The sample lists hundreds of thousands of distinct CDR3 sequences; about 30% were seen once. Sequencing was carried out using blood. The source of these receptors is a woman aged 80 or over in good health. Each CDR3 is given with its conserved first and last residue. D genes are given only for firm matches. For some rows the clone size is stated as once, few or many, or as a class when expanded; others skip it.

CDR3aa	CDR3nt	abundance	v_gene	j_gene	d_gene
CATSREGQGEGKLFF	TGTGCCACCAGCAGAGAAGGGCAGGGAGAGGGAAAACTGTTTTTT	few	TRBV15	TRBJ1-4	-
CASSVNEQFF	TGTGCCAGCAGCGTCAATGAGCAGTTCTTC	many	TRBV9	TRBJ2-1	-
CASSLGQDLYQETQYF	TGTGCCAGCAGCTTGGGACAGGACCTGTACCAAGAGACCCAGTACTTC	-	TRBV7-8	TRBJ2-5	TRBD1
CASSPRPPQGNGERFF	TGTGCCAGCAGCCCAAGGCCCCCACAGGGAAACGGGGAGCGGTTTTTT	-	TRBV7-3	TRBJ2-2	-
CASRRQVNYGYTF	TGTGCCAGCAGACGACAGGTTAACTATGGCTACACCTTC	many	TRBV27	TRBJ1-2	-
CASSLLGEYF	TGTGCTAGCAGCTTATTGGGGGAGTACTTC	once	TRBV7-7	TRBJ2-4	-
CASSLGAGVGDEKLFF	TGTGCCAGCAGTTTAGGGGCAGGGGTTGGAGATGAAAAACTGTTTTTT	many	TRBV12-3/TRBV12-4	TRBJ1-4	-
CASSLGRNGYTF	TGCGCCAGCAGCTTGGGCCGAAATGGCTACACCTTC	-	TRBV5-1	TRBJ1-2	-
CASSRRTGGNTEAFF	TGTGCCAGCAGTCGACGGACAGGGGGGAACACTGAGGCTTTCTTT	-	TRBV6-2/TRBV6-3	TRBJ1-1	TRBD1
CASSEAGRGIRNQPQHF	TGTGCCAGCAGTGAAGCTGGTAGGGGCATACGTAATCAGCCCCAGCATTTT	-	TRBV6-1	TRBJ1-5	-
CASSQEPRTGETQYF	TGTGCCAGCAGCCAAGAGCCACGGACGGGAGAGACCCAGTACTTC	many	TRBV3-1	TRBJ2-5	-
CASSLRGAVGGRNEHFF	TGTGCCAGCAGCTTGAGGGGAGCAGTGGGAGGGCGGAATGAGCACTTCTTC	-	TRBV7-2	TRBJ2-1	TRBD2
CASSLAGQGFYEQYF	TGTGCCAGCAGCTTAGCAGGACAGGGGTTTTACGAGCAGTACTTC	many	TRBV11-3	TRBJ2-7	TRBD1
CSARLRVAGTQSQYF	TGCAGTGCTAGACTCCGGGTAGCGGGGACCCAGTCGCAGTACTTC	-	TRBV20-1	TRBJ2-5	TRBD2
CAWSRGRADNQPQHF	TGTGCCTGGAGTCGGGGCAGGGCGGACAATCAGCCCCAGCATTTT	many	TRBV30	TRBJ1-5	-
CASRGGGGPSTDTQYF	TGTGCCAGCAGGGGGGGAGGGGGGCCTAGCACAGATACGCAGTATTTT	many	TRBV9	TRBJ2-3	-
CASSQDLDNEQFF	TGCGCCAGCAGCCAAGACTTAGACAATGAGCAGTTCTTC	many	TRBV4-3	TRBJ2-1	-
CASSDPGQGGRTQYF	TGTGCCAGCAGTGATCCGGGACAGGGGGGCAGGACGCAGTATTTT	-	TRBV6-2/TRBV6-3	TRBJ2-3	TRBD1
CAISGEGATNYGYTF	TGTGCCATCAGTGGGGAAGGGGCCACTAACTATGGCTACACCTTC	-	TRBV10-3	TRBJ1-2	-
CASTRRGSTRPSGSTDTQYF	TGTGCCAGCACTCGGAGGGGGTCGACTAGGCCTAGCGGGAGCACAGATACGCAGTATTTT	few	TRBV11-2	TRBJ2-3	TRBD2
CASSFGITEAFF	TGTGCCAGCAGTTTTGGGATCACTGAAGCTTTCTTT	-	TRBV6-2/TRBV6-3	TRBJ1-1	-
CASSQLVRDYGYTF	TGCGCCAGCAGCCAGCTCGTAAGGGACTATGGCTACACCTTC	-	TRBV4-1	TRBJ1-2	-
CASTVRDEQYF	TGTGCCAGCACAGTTCGGGACGAGCAGTACTTC	many	TRBV25-1	TRBJ2-7	-
CSAPAASSTDTQYF	TGCAGTGCCCCCGCAGCATCTAGCACAGATACGCAGTATTTT	many	TRBV20-1	TRBJ2-3	-
CASSLALGPTGELFF	TGTGCCAGCAGCTTAGCGTTGGGGCCCACCGGGGAGCTGTTTTTT	-	TRBV7-2	TRBJ2-2	-
CASSLVTGLEGGYTF	TGTGCCAGCAGCTTGGTAACAGGCCTAGAGGGAGGCTACACCTTC	-	TRBV5-6	TRBJ1-2	-
CASSLAGVGGYGYTF	TGTGCCAGCAGCTTGGCCGGGGTCGGTGGCTATGGCTACACCTTC	many	TRBV7-9	TRBJ1-2	-
CASSLVPTGLNTEAFF	TGTGCCAGCAGCTTAGTCCCCACAGGTTTGAACACTGAAGCTTTCTTT	many	TRBV7-9	TRBJ1-1	-
CSARDSGGAGSYNEQFF	TGCAGTGCTAGAGATAGCGGGGGGGCCGGTTCCTACAATGAGCAGTTCTTC	-	TRBV20-1	TRBJ2-1	TRBD2
CATSRDLISSTDTQYF	TGTGCCACCAGCAGAGACCTAATATCTAGCACAGATACGCAGTATTTT	many	TRBV15	TRBJ2-3	-